What follows are 8 T cell receptor beta chains derived from one specimen sequenced in a study of Ad26.COV2.S vaccination and SARS-CoV-2 variants. The protocol was immunoSEQ multiplex PCR, while the TCRdb copy is restricted to in-frame clones and leaves out a portion. The sample lists more than 300,000 clones; approximately 90% were seen once. Treatment: over 15 received Ad26.COV2.S at low or high dose, single or two shots; roughly 5 received placebo; per-sample allocation not given. Samples were taken on day 63 after the first vaccine or placebo injection. This specimen was peripheral blood, taken in a trial of Ad26.COV2.S vaccine versus placebo. These receptors all stem from a person aged 18-60 years who received the Ad26.COV2.S COVID-19 vaccine or a placebo.

The V and J genes are TRBV29-1 and TRBJ1-2, with 8 bases matching TRBD1. CDR1 SQVTM and CDR2 ANQGSEA come from the germline V gene. The CDR3 has 14 residues. With V trimmed by 0 bases and J by 3 bases, 3 bases remained unmatched. The CDR3: CSVEEEQGDYGYTF. CDR3 nucleotide sequence: TGCAGCGTTGAAGAAGAACAGGGGGACTATGGCTACACCTTC.

The CDR3 spells CASSAVPDSANTGELFF. CDR3 coding DNA: TGCGCCAGCAGCGCCGTCCCGGACAGCGCGAACACCGGGGAGCTGTTTTTT. The chain couples TRBV10-2 to TRBJ2-2; TRBD1 might be the D (6 bases). CDR3 length: 17 residues. V lost 6 bases and J 0 bases, leaving 17 bases between the germline ends. The V gene's germline CDR1 is WSHSY and CDR2 SAAADI.

This clone occurred once. The V gene is TRBV10-3, the J gene TRBJ2-7; 13 positions match TRBD2. The germline V gene has CDR1 ENHRY and CDR2 SYGVKD. After removal of 0 bases from V and 1 base from J, the junction contained 3 bases not matched to a gene. This CDR3 contains 17 residues. Here the CDR3 DNA reads TGTGCCATCAGTGAGTCGGGACTAGCGGGAAGGTCCTACGAGCAGTACTTC. It yields the protein CAISESGLAGRSYEQYF.

The J gene is TRBJ1-5, the V gene TRBV18; 10 bases fit TRBD1. V lost 0 bases and J lost 6; bases outside the gene matches: 2. This CDR3 is 15 amino acids long. CDR1 and CDR2 from the germline V gene are KGHSH and LQKENI. CDR3 sequence reads: CASSPPGQGIQPQHF. The CDR3, as DNA: TGTGCCAGCTCACCACCGGGACAGGGGATTCAGCCCCAGCATTTT.

J is TRBJ2-5 and V is TRBV5-6; D ambiguous. From germline, CDR1 is SGHDT and CDR2 YYEEEE. The CDR3 is made up of 15 amino acids. The V end lost 1 base, the J end lost 2 bases, and 12 bases lay between the germline ends. CDR3 protein: CASSLLVRDQETQYF. The DNA of the CDR3 is TGTGCCAGCAGCTTGTTGGTGCGAGATCAAGAGACCCAGTACTTC.

V and J are TRBV28 and TRBJ1-5; a possible D gene is TRBD1 (6 bases). Trimming took 3 bases from V and 3 from J, leaving 12 bases between them. Germline CDR1 MDHEN, CDR2 SYDVKM. This CDR3 comprises 15 residues. DNA for the CDR3: TGTGCCAGCAGTTTCCCGACAGGAGCCAATCAGCCCCAGCATTTT. It encodes CASSFPTGANQPQHF.

CDR3 loop: CASGAGQGADEQFF. The CDR3 DNA sequence: TGTGCTAGTGGTGCGGGACAGGGGGCTGACGAGCAGTTCTTC. The chain recombines TRBV12-5 with TRBJ2-1; 12 bases agree with TRBD1. Unmatched junction bases numbered 6, after V lost 5 bases and J lost 10 bases. The CDR3 covers 14 residues. In germline, CDR1 is LGHNT, CDR2 FRNRAP.

The rearrangement uses TRBV7-9 and TRBJ1-2, with D hard to call. Germline CDR1 SEHNR, CDR2 FQNEAQ (reference sequence). V lost 5 bases and J 7 bases, leaving 11 bases between the germline ends. This CDR3 has 12 amino acids. CDR3 sequence reads: CASSHPAAGYTF. The CDR3, as DNA: TGTGCCAGCAGCCATCCCGCAGCTGGCTACACCTTC. Based on the CDR3 plus reference TRBV7-9 and TRBJ1-2, the full variable domain is DTGVSQNPRHKITKRGQNVTFRCDPISEHNRLYWYRQTLGQGPEFLTYFQNEAQLEKSRLLSDRFSAERPKGSFSTLEIQRTEQGDSAMYLCASSHPAAGYTFGSGTRLTVV.